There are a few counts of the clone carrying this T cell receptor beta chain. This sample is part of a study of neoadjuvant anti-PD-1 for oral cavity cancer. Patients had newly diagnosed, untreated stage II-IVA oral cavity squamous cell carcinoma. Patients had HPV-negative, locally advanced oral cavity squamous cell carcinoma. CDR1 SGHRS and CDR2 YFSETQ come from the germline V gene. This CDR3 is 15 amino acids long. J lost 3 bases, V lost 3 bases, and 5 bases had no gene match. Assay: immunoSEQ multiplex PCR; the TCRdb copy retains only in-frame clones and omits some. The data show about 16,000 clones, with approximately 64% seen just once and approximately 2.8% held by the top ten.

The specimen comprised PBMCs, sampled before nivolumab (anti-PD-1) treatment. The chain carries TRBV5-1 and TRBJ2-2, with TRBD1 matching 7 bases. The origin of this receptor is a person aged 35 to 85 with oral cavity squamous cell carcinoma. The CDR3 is CASSSIQGYTGELFF. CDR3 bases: TGCGCCAGCAGCTCAATACAGGGGTACACCGGGGAGCTGTTTTTT.